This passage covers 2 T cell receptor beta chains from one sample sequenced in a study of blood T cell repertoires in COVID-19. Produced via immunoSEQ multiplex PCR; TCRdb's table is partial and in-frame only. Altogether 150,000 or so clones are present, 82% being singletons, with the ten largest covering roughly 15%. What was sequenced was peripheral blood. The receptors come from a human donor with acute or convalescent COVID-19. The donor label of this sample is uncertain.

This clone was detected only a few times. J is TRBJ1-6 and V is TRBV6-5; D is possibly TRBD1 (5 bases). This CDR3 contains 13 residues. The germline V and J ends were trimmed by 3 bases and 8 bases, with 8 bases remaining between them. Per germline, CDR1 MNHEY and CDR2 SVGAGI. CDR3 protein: CASSYTGDSPLHF. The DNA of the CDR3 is TGTGCCAGCAGTTATACGGGGGATTCACCCCTCCACTTT.

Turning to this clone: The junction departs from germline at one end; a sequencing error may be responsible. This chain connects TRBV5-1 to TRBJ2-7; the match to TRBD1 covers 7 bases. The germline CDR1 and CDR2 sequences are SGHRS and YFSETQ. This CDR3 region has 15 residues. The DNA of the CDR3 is TGCGCCAGCAGCTTGAATTACCAGGGGGATTCACCCCTCCACTTC. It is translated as CASSLNYQGDSPLHF.